The 3 T cell receptor beta chains reported below all come from one sample, sequenced in a study of T cell responses to AZD1222 COVID-19 vaccine. The protocol was immunoSEQ multiplex PCR, while the TCRdb copy is restricted to in-frame clones and leaves out a portion. The table has roughly 81,000 clones, around 86% seen once. Specimen: peripheral blood, collected on day 0 of AZD1222 vaccination. All receptors derive from an adult in good health.

V and J are TRBV7-2 and TRBJ1-3; no clear D gene. Germline loops: CDR1 SGHTA, CDR2 FQGNSA. The CDR3 runs to 15 residues. The V gene lost 1 base and the J gene lost 0 bases, with 7 bases spanning the gap. The CDR3 is CASSLGTVSGNTIYF. CDR3 in DNA: TGTGCCAGCAGCTTAGGGACGGTCTCTGGAAACACCATATATTTT.

The chain is built from TRBV5-1 and TRBJ1-1; D gene unclear. The CDR3 totals 14 residues. Trimming stripped 0 bases from V and 4 bases from J, with 10 bases between. Germline CDR1 SGHRS, CDR2 YFSETQ. The chain's CDR3 is CASSLGRRGTEAFF. CDR3 coding DNA: TGCGCCAGCAGCTTGGGTAGGCGGGGCACTGAAGCTTTCTTT.

V and J are TRBV19 and TRBJ2-1; D is possibly TRBD1 (5 bases). Germline-derived CDR1 and CDR2 are LNHDA and SQIVND (reference sequence). Trimming left V 4 bases short and J 8 bases short, with 6 bases between. The length of the CDR3 is 11 residues. The DNA of the CDR3 is TGTGCCAGTAGTACAGGGCATGAGCAGTTCTTC. Residues: CASSTGHEQFF.